Listed here are 18 T cell receptor beta chains from one sample, sequenced in a study of blood T cells in healthy people across ages. PCR was performed a second time for about 7 to 12 cycles using a sample-barcoded 5' primer and a J-beta primer mix. TCRdb re-called the 5' RACE reads through MiXCR, storing one row per CDR3 protein. The sample lists approximately 600,000 distinct CDR3 sequences; under 70% were seen once. The sample consisted of blood. These receptors came from a man aged 55 to 70 in good health.

J is TRBJ2-6 and V is TRBV10-3; 7 nucleotides align to TRBD1. After removal of 10 bases from V and 4 bases from J, the junction contained 10 bases not matched to a gene. This CDR3 has 15 amino acids. The germline CDR1 and CDR2 sequences are ENHRY and SYGVKD. The CDR3 reads CANSRDSPGANVLTF. The CDR3 coding sequence is TGTGCCAACTCCCGGGACAGTCCCGGGGCCAACGTCCTGACTTTC.

In this sample, this clonotype turned up many times. The chain uses TRBV11-2 and TRBJ2-6; the D is unclear. Germline-derived CDR1 and CDR2 are SGHAT and FQNNGV. CDR3 length: 16 residues. Between the trimmed V and J ends, which lost 0 bases and 1 base, there was a span of 7 bases. CDR3 residues: CASSLEGRSGANVLTF. The DNA for the CDR3 is TGTGCCAGCAGCTTAGAGGGAAGGTCTGGGGCCAACGTCCTGACTTTC.

Ten or more counts support this clonotype. The chain links TRBV12-3 or TRBV12-4 to TRBJ2-3; TRBD2 agrees at 11 bases. The CDR3 runs to 16 residues. With 6 bases clipped from V and 3 bases from J, the junction kept 8 bases outside the gene matches. The CDR3 is CASSPYSGGATDTQYF. DNA of the CDR3: TGTGCCAGCAGCCCCTATAGCGGGGGGGCAACAGATACGCAGTATTTT.

V gene TRBV3-1 combines with J gene TRBJ2-4; no definite D call. Trimming removed 1 base from V and 7 bases from J, with 17 bases in between. The CDR3 covers 16 residues. Germline-derived CDR1 and CDR2 are LGHDT and YNNKEL (reference sequence). DNA for the CDR3: TGTGCCAGCAGCCAAGTCGTAGGGCTGGGTGGGAACATTCAGTACTTC. This gives the protein CASSQVVGLGGNIQYF. Full variable domain (outside the CDR3, taken from reference TRBV3-1 and TRBJ2-4): DTAVSQTPKYLVTQMGNDKSIKCEQNLGHDTMYWYKQDSKKFLKIMFSYNNKELIINETVPNRFSPKSPDKAHLNLHINSLELGDSAVYFCASSQVVGLGGNIQYFGAGTRLSVL.

The chain joins TRBV5-1 to TRBJ1-2, with a possible D match to TRBD1 (6 bases). This CDR3 has 14 residues. Germline values: CDR1 SGHRS, CDR2 YFSETQ. V dropped 4 bases and J dropped 2 bases, with 12 bases sitting between them. This CDR3 is CASSPPQGNYGYTF. The CDR3 coding sequence is TGCGCCAGCAGCCCACCCCAGGGGAACTATGGCTACACCTTC.

The chain uses TRBV21-1 and TRBJ1-5; the table calls TRBD1, which could not be checked here. TRBV21-1 represents a pseudogene. The CDR3 extends over 17 amino acids. The CDR3 DNA reads TGTGCCAGCATCCAGAAGACAGTGACTTATAGCAATCAGCCCCAGCATTTT. It translates to CASIQKTVTYSNQPQHF.

The chain recombines TRBV20-1 with TRBJ1-4; 11 bases match TRBD1. The ends lost 5 bases at V and 8 bases at J; junction bases unmatched: 10. The CDR3 contains 15 residues. The V gene's germline CDR1 is DFQATT and CDR2 SNEGSKA (reference sequence). CDR3 DNA sequence: TGCAGTGCTCGCCCGGACAGGGGGCGCCGGGAAAAACTGTTTTTT. Translating gives CSARPDRGRREKLFF.

DNA of the CDR3: TGCGCCAGCAGCCGAGTAACAGGGGCCGGGCTAGCCAAAAACATTCAGTACTTC. Its translation is CASSRVTGAGLAKNIQYF. The rearrangement links TRBV4-1 to TRBJ2-4, with TRBD1 matching over 7 bases. J was trimmed by 0 bases and V by 4 bases; bases with no gene match: 12. Germline V CDR1 and CDR2: MGHRA, YSYEKL. CDR3 size: 18 residues.

This clonotype was seen only a few times. This chain links TRBV20-1 with TRBJ2-3, with TRBD2 identical over 13 bases. V was clipped by 0 bases and J by 0 bases; unmatched bases: 9. The CDR3 has 19 amino acids. Germline loops: CDR1 DFQATT, CDR2 SNEGSKA (reference sequence). CDR3 in amino acids: CSARDEGTSGVFSTDTQYF. The DNA of the CDR3 is TGCAGTGCTAGAGATGAAGGGACTAGCGGGGTGTTTAGCACAGATACGCAGTATTTT.

In this sample, this clonotype turned up a few times. The chain combines TRBV5-1 with TRBJ2-7; D gene ambiguous. This CDR3 is built from 12 residues. V was clipped by 4 bases and J by 1 base, with 6 bases between them. Germline assignment: CDR1 SGHRS and CDR2 YFSETQ. CDR3 in amino acids: CASSEPSYEQYF. CDR3 nucleotide sequence: TGCGCCAGCAGCGAACCTTCCTACGAGCAGTACTTC.

The rearrangement uses TRBV6-1 and TRBJ1-2, with no clear D. Trimming stripped 1 base from V and 2 bases from J, with 11 bases between. Germline loops: CDR1 MNHNS, CDR2 SASEGT. The CDR3 is made up of 15 amino acids. Here the CDR3 reads CASSEVTQRNYGYTF. The CDR3 DNA reads TGTGCCAGCAGTGAAGTCACACAGCGAAACTATGGCTACACCTTC.

The J gene is TRBJ2-3, the V gene TRBV5-1; D is perhaps TRBD1 (6 bases). V lost 1 base, J lost 4 bases, and 13 bases lay in between. This CDR3 has 15 residues. Per germline, CDR1 SGHRS and CDR2 YFSETQ. CDR3: CASSLSGTYSDTQYF. The CDR3 DNA is TGCGCCAGCAGCTTGTCCGGGACATACTCAGATACGCAGTATTTT.

V and J are TRBV6-1 and TRBJ1-4; no firm D call. The CDR3 spans 13 residues. Germline-derived CDR1 and CDR2 are MNHNS and SASEGT. Deletions cut 7 bases from V and 8 bases from J, with 14 bases between. The CDR3 DNA is TGTGCCAGCAAGGGTGAAGTGCACGAAAAACTGTTTTTT. Translating it yields CASKGEVHEKLFF.

The chain is built from TRBV20-1 and TRBJ2-1, with TRBD2 identical over 14 bases. The CDR3 is 16 amino acids. The germline V gene has CDR1 DFQATT and CDR2 SNEGSKA (reference sequence). V was clipped by 1 base and J by 3 bases; unmatched bases: 2. The CDR3 is CSARGLAGGHYNEQFF. The CDR3 bases are TGCAGTGCTAGAGGACTAGCGGGGGGGCACTACAATGAGCAGTTCTTC.

The chain is built from TRBV14 and TRBJ2-3, with D maybe TRBD2 (6 bases). V shed 1 base and J shed 4 bases, with 15 bases lying between them. Germline CDR1 is SGHDN and CDR2 is FVKESK. The CDR3 is 16 residues long. The CDR3 reads CASSQVFQEGPDTQYF. The CDR3 nucleotides are TGTGCCAGCAGCCAAGTTTTCCAGGAGGGACCAGATACGCAGTATTTT.

The chain couples TRBV28 to TRBJ1-1; 8 bases are shared with TRBD1. This CDR3 is 15 amino acids long. The germline V gene encodes CDR1 MDHEN and CDR2 SYDVKM. The junction had 6 bases not matched to a gene; V was cut back by 6 bases and J by 0 bases. The CDR3 loop is CASRTGGGMNTEAFF. DNA for the CDR3: TGTGCCAGCAGAACAGGGGGAGGGATGAACACTGAAGCTTTCTTT.

In the case of this clonotype: Compared with germline, one end of the junction differs, possibly owing to a read error. The CDR3 loop reads CASTLNSEAFF. The CDR3 DNA reads as TGTGCCAGCACTTTGAACAGTGAAGCTTTCTTT. The rearrangement uses TRBV28 and TRBJ1-1; no firm D call. CDR3 length equals 11 residues. Germline-derived CDR1 and CDR2 are MDHEN and SYDVKM.

The genes are TRBV7-9 and TRBJ2-1, with 11 bases fitting TRBD2. Trimming at V came to 4 bases and at J to 2 bases, leaving 4 bases not matched to a gene. Germline CDR1 SEHNR, CDR2 FQNEAQ (reference sequence). This CDR3 comprises 16 residues. CDR3 coding DNA: TGTGCCAGCAGCTCAGAACTAGCGGGGGCCTACAATGAGCAGTTCTTC. Translated, it gives CASSSELAGAYNEQFF. The full variable domain, completed using reference TRBV7-9 and TRBJ2-1, is DTGVSQNPRHKITKRGQNVTFRCDPISEHNRLYWYRQTLGQGPEFLTYFQNEAQLEKSRLLSDRFSAERPKGSFSTLEIQRTEQGDSAMYLCASSSELAGAYNEQFFGPGTRLTVL.